This T cell receptor (beta chain) was recorded in a study of T cell responses to AZD1222 COVID-19 vaccine. Profiling relied on immunoSEQ multiplex PCR, and the TCRdb table lists in-frame clones only, not all of them. The table has about 96,000 clones, approximately 90% seen once. This clone counts as medium-sized (0.01 to 0.1%). This clonotype was obtained from an adult in good health. The sample was peripheral blood, taken on day 0 of AZD1222 vaccination.

The CDR3 is CASSERGRGIGTTEAFF. The CDR3 nucleotides are TGTGCCAGCAGTGAACGGGGTAGAGGGATCGGGACAACTGAAGCTTTCTTT. J is TRBJ1-1 and V is TRBV6-1; D is possibly TRBD1 (6 bases). From germline, CDR1 is MNHNS and CDR2 SASEGT. V was trimmed by 2 bases and J by 5 bases, leaving 21 bases between them. This CDR3 spans 17 amino acids.